These 32 T cell receptor beta chains were sequenced from one sample in a study of Ad26.COV2.S vaccination and SARS-CoV-2 variants. Specified treatment: around 19 received Ad26.COV2.S at low or high dose, single or two shots; several received placebo; per-sample allocation not given. The samples were gathered on day 63 after the first injection of vaccine or placebo. Measured with immunoSEQ multiplex PCR; TCRdb has only the in-frame clones, and not every one. This table holds some 520,000 clones, around nine tenths found once. The sequencing used peripheral blood, collected in a trial of Ad26.COV2.S vaccine versus placebo. These receptors originate from a person aged 18-60 years who received the Ad26.COV2.S COVID-19 vaccine or a placebo.

The chain links TRBV5-1 to TRBJ1-1, with 8 bases identical to TRBD1. Germline values: CDR1 SGHRS, CDR2 YFSETQ. The CDR3 totals 14 residues. The V gene end was trimmed by 4 bases and the J gene end by 6 bases; junction bases not matched to a gene: 8. CDR3 coding DNA: TGCGCCAGCAGCCTCGGACAGGGTTTGCCTGAAGCTTTCTTT. It is translated as CASSLGQGLPEAFF. Using reference TRBV5-1 and TRBJ1-1 for the parts outside the CDR3, the full variable domain is KAGVTQTPRYLIKTRGQQVTLSCSPISGHRSVSWYQQTPGQGLQFLFEYFSETQRNKGNFPGRFSGRQFSNSRSEMNVSTLELGDSALYLCASSLGQGLPEAFFGQGTRLTVV.

This chain connects TRBV6-5 to TRBJ2-5; TRBD1 aligns across 9 bases. This CDR3 contains 15 residues. Germline CDR1 and CDR2: MNHEY and SVGAGI. V trimming: 6 bases; J trimming: 4 bases; junction bases outside the gene matches: 9. The CDR3 spells CASRLQGAVRETQYF. CDR3 DNA sequence: TGTGCCAGCAGGCTACAGGGGGCGGTTCGAGAGACCCAGTACTTC.

On this clone: This specimen includes other DNA sequences encoding the same CDR3. The V gene is TRBV28, the J gene TRBJ2-7; no reliable D call. V was pared by 3 bases and J by 4 bases, with 13 bases between. This CDR3 region has 14 residues. Germline loops: CDR1 MDHEN, CDR2 SYDVKM. The CDR3 DNA reads TGTGCCAGCAGTTTCCCCGGCAGCAGTTACGAGCAGTACTTC. Translation gives CASSFPGSSYEQYF. Looking up the rest from reference TRBV28 and TRBJ2-7 gives the full variable domain: DVKVTQSSRYLVKRTGEKVFLECVQDMDHENMFWYRQDPGLGLRLIYFSYDVKMKEKGDIPEGYSVSREKKERFSLILESASTNQTSMYLCASSFPGSSYEQYFGPGTRLTVT.

The V call is TRBV5-4, the J call TRBJ2-7; 8 bases agree with TRBD2. V shed 5 bases, J shed 4 bases, and the junction held 14 bases outside the gene matches. Per germline, CDR1 SGHNT and CDR2 YYREEE (reference sequence). CDR3 length: 16 residues. This CDR3 is CASRLGAGGGVYEQYF. As DNA, the CDR3 is TGTGCCAGCAGGTTAGGTGCGGGAGGTGGGGTTTACGAGCAGTACTTC.

The rearrangement joins TRBV9 to TRBJ2-1; 9 nucleotides line up with TRBD1. CDR1 is SGDLS, CDR2 YYNGEE, per germline. V dropped 0 bases and J dropped 9; count of bases not matched to a gene: 7. This CDR3 has 15 residues. For the CDR3, the DNA is TGTGCCAGCAGCGTAGGGGGGACAGGGCGATCTGAGCAGTTCTTC. Translated: CASSVGGTGRSEQFF.

The count of this clone is one. V is TRBV11-2 and J is TRBJ2-1, with TRBD2 identical over 10 bases. The J segment lost 9 bases and the V segment lost 3 bases, leaving 8 bases of the junction unmatched. This CDR3 has 15 residues. Germline CDR1 and CDR2: SGHAT and FQNNGV. CDR3 in DNA: TGTGCCAGCAGCTTTGGGCTAGCGGGAGCCGGTGAGCAGTTCTTC. It is translated as CASSFGLAGAGEQFF.

This CDR3 reads CASSLFGTGGNEQFF. In nucleotides, the CDR3 is TGTGCCAGCAGCTTATTCGGGACAGGGGGCAATGAGCAGTTCTTC. The chain recombines TRBV7-2 with TRBJ2-1, with TRBD1 matching over 11 bases. This CDR3 comprises 15 residues. Germline CDR1 reads SGHTA; CDR2 reads FQGNSA. The ends lost 2 bases at V and 6 bases at J; junction bases unmatched: 3.

A note on this clone: This sample includes further DNA sequences coding for the same CDR3. The rearrangement joins TRBV19 to TRBJ2-7; D gene uncertain. Germline values: CDR1 LNHDA, CDR2 SQIVND (reference sequence). The length of the CDR3 is 12 residues. Trimming removed 7 bases at V and 4 bases at J, with 11 bases between. CDR3 DNA sequence: TGTGCCAGTACCTCCCCTGCGTACGAGCAGTACTTC. Its translation: CASTSPAYEQYF.

The chain joins TRBV28 to TRBJ1-3, with D maybe TRBD1 (5 bases). Germline assignment: CDR1 MDHEN and CDR2 SYDVKM. CDR3 length: 15 residues. The V and J ends lost 6 bases and 7 bases respectively, with 19 bases between them. This chain's CDR3 is CASSPGTGRPNTIYF. DNA for the CDR3: TGTGCCAGCAGCCCCGGGACGGGACGGCCGAACACCATATATTTT.

This clone was found once. V usage is TRBV2 and J usage is TRBJ2-2; D possibly corresponds to TRBD2 (6 bases). The CDR3 loop spans 13 amino acids. V was trimmed by 6 bases and J by 4 bases, leaving 9 bases between them. The germline CDR1 and CDR2 sequences are SNHLY and FYNNEI. CDR3 sequence: CASRGGPTGELFF. The CDR3 DNA is TGTGCCAGCAGAGGAGGGCCCACCGGGGAGCTGTTTTTT.

The rearrangement joins TRBV30 to TRBJ2-7; TRBD2 matches at 7 bases. Trimming took 6 bases from V and 2 from J; bases not matched to a gene: 13. This CDR3 is built from 15 residues. The germline V gene has CDR1 GTSNPN and CDR2 SVGIG (reference sequence). The CDR3 DNA sequence: TGTGCCTGCCTGTTCGTAACGGGAGGTACCTACGAGCAGTACTTC. This translates into CACLFVTGGTYEQYF. Together with reference TRBV30 and TRBJ2-7, the CDR3 gives the full variable domain: SQTIHQWPATLVQPVGSPLSLECTVEGTSNPNLYWYRQAAGRGLQLLFYSVGIGQISSEVPQNLSASRPQDRQFILSSKKLLLSDSGFYLCACLFVTGGTYEQYFGPGTRLTVT.

The chain has TRBV11-3 and TRBJ2-5; perhaps TRBD2 as D (6 bases). Trimming took off 5 bases at V and 4 bases at J, with 11 bases between the two ends. The CDR3 extends over 13 amino acids. Germline values: CDR1 SGHNT, CDR2 YENEEA. In nucleotides, the CDR3 is TGTGCCAGCAGCCCATCGGGAGTAGAGACCCAGTACTTC. Translation: CASSPSGVETQYF.

This clone is a singleton in its sample. The V and J genes are TRBV24-1 and TRBJ2-1; 10 nucleotides match TRBD2. This CDR3 spans 14 amino acids. The V gene's germline CDR1 is KGHDR and CDR2 SFDVKD. Trimming removed 7 bases from V and 5 bases from J; junction bases left unmatched: 4. CDR3 sequence reads: CATRPGTSDNEQFF. In DNA, the CDR3 is TGTGCCACCAGACCCGGGACTAGCGACAATGAGCAGTTCTTC.

V and J are TRBV4-3 and TRBJ1-4, with a possible D match to TRBD1 (6 bases). CDR1 and CDR2 (germline): LGHNA, YSLEER. Trimming pared 0 bases from V and 5 bases from J, leaving 16 bases between. The CDR3 extends over 17 amino acids. CDR3 protein: CASSQDLSTGKNEKLFF. The CDR3 nucleotides read TGCGCCAGCAGCCAAGATTTGAGCACAGGGAAAAATGAAAAACTGTTTTTT.

This sequence joins TRBV7-3 and TRBJ2-2; the match to TRBD2 covers 7 bases. With V trimmed by 1 base and J by 6 bases, 8 bases remained unmatched. The CDR3 covers 16 residues. Germline-derived CDR1 and CDR2 are SGHTA and FQGTGA. CDR3 sequence: CASSLMAAGAAGELFF. The CDR3 DNA is TGTGCCAGCAGCTTAATGGCGGCGGGAGCGGCCGGGGAGCTGTTTTTT.

The V call is TRBV5-4, the J call TRBJ1-2, with D perhaps matching TRBD1 (5 bases). This CDR3 is built from 12 residues. The V and J ends lost 4 bases and 8 bases respectively, with 12 bases between them. Germline loops: CDR1 SGHNT, CDR2 YYREEE (reference sequence). The CDR3 DNA follows: TGTGCCAGCAGCAATCAGGGTGGGGGCTACACCTTC. This codes for CASSNQGGGYTF.

The chain recombines TRBV30 with TRBJ2-5, with no clear D. The CDR3 covers 12 residues. Per germline, CDR1 GTSNPN and CDR2 SVGIG (reference sequence). The germline V and J ends were trimmed by 0 bases and 3 bases, with 5 bases remaining between them. This CDR3 reads CAWSVVEETQYF. Here the CDR3 DNA reads TGTGCCTGGAGTGTCGTGGAAGAGACCCAGTACTTC.

This rearrangement joins TRBV30 to TRBJ1-1, with a tentative D call TRBD1 (6 bases). Germline V gives CDR1 GTSNPN, CDR2 SVGIG (reference sequence). The V and J ends lost 4 bases and 2 bases respectively, with 17 bases between them. CDR3 size: 15 residues. The CDR3 reads CAWTPGGRPNTEAFF. In nucleotides, the CDR3 is TGTGCCTGGACCCCGGGGGGCAGGCCAAACACTGAAGCTTTCTTT.

This clone has only one observation. This chain links TRBV5-1 with TRBJ2-3; TRBD1 matches at 10 bases. CDR3 length: 16 residues. V lost 3 bases to trimming and J lost 7 bases; unmatched junction nucleotides: 11. CDR1 is SGHRS, CDR2 YFSETQ, per germline. The CDR3 spells CASSWMGQGLSYTQYF. The CDR3 DNA follows: TGCGCCAGCAGCTGGATGGGACAGGGGCTGTCCTATACGCAGTATTTT.

This chain joins TRBV18 and TRBJ1-5; the D gene is possibly TRBD1 (5 bases). The CDR3 extends over 16 amino acids. Trimming took 3 bases from V and 4 from J, leaving 16 bases between them. The V gene's germline CDR1 is KGHSH and CDR2 LQKENI. The DNA for the CDR3 is TGTGCCAGCTCACCCCCTGGGGCAATCGGGAATCAGCCCCAGCATTTT. Protein: CASSPPGAIGNQPQHF. Drawing the rest from reference TRBV18 and TRBJ1-5, the complete variable domain is NAGVMQNPRHLVRRRGQEARLRCSPMKGHSHVYWYRQLPEEGLKFMVYLQKENIIDESGMPKERFSAEFPKEGPSILRIQQVVRGDSAAYFCASSPPGAIGNQPQHFGDGTRLSIL.

The chain links TRBV3-1 (or the pseudogene TRBV3-2) to TRBJ2-7; D may be TRBD2 (5 bases). The CDR3 has 14 amino acids. V lost 4 bases and J 2 bases, leaving 12 bases between the germline ends. In germline, CDR1 is LGHDT, CDR2 YNNKEL (reference sequence). CDR3 amino acids: CASSPEGGAYEQYF. CDR3 sequence (DNA): TGTGCCAGCAGCCCTGAGGGCGGAGCCTACGAGCAGTACTTC.

The chain has TRBV19 and TRBJ2-2, with D tentatively TRBD2 (5 bases). Germline assignment: CDR1 LNHDA and CDR2 SQIVND (reference sequence). CDR3 length: 16 residues. V lost 4 bases to trimming and J lost 5 bases, with 17 bases between them. CDR3 DNA sequence: TGTGCCAGTAGTACACGGCTCCTTGGAGGAACCGGGGAGCTGTTTTTT. As protein: CASSTRLLGGTGELFF.

Concerning this clone: A read error may be the cause here, since a much bigger clone is one base away. This sample includes further DNA sequences coding for the same CDR3. The chain recombines TRBV7-2 with TRBJ1-1; D remains ambiguous. V was pared by 2 bases and J by 1 base, with 8 bases between. Germline loops: CDR1 SGHTA, CDR2 FQGNSA. The CDR3 is made up of 14 amino acids. In DNA, the CDR3 is TGTGCCAGCAGCTTACGGTTGGGGAACACTGAAGCTTTCTTT. It translates to CASSLRLGNTEAFF.

V gene TRBV7-3 combines with J gene TRBJ1-2; D unresolved. The germline V gene encodes CDR1 SGHTA and CDR2 FQGTGA. This CDR3 is built from 15 residues. The V end lost 6 bases, the J end lost 6 bases, and 20 bases lay between the germline ends. CDR3 amino acids: CASRLDGSSSDGYTF. The DNA of the CDR3 is TGTGCCAGCAGGTTAGATGGGTCGTCGTCTGATGGCTACACCTTC.

This chain joins TRBV2 and TRBJ2-3, with 11 nucleotides matching TRBD1. CDR3 length equals 14 residues. Germline V CDR1 and CDR2: SNHLY, FYNNEI. Unmatched junction bases numbered 3, after V lost 8 bases and J lost 2 bases. Here the CDR3 DNA reads TGTGCCAGCGGGGACAGGGGGACCACAGATACGCAGTATTTT. Translation: CASGDRGTTDTQYF. Full variable domain (remainder filled in from reference TRBV2 and TRBJ2-3): EPEVTQTPSHQVTQMGQEVILRCVPISNHLYFYWYRQILGQKVEFLVSFYNNEISEKSEIFDDQFSVERPDGSNFTLKIRSTKLEDSAMYFCASGDRGTTDTQYFGPGTRLTVL.

Written as DNA, the CDR3 is TGTGCCACCAGTGATCTTGCCCTCAGAGGAACGGATGAGCAGTTCTTC. This encodes CATSDLALRGTDEQFF. This chain links TRBV24-1 with TRBJ2-1; the D is unclear. Trimming took off 3 bases at V and 8 bases at J, with 19 bases between the two ends. The CDR3 has 16 amino acids. CDR1 KGHDR and CDR2 SFDVKD come from the germline V gene.

This clone came up a few times. The chain recombines TRBV9 with TRBJ2-2, with 10 bases identical to TRBD2. J was trimmed by 8 bases and V by 0 bases; bases with no gene match: 7. This CDR3 comprises 16 residues. Looked up from germline, CDR1 is SGDLS and CDR2 is YYNGEE. Written as DNA, the CDR3 is TGTGCCAGCAGCGTAGGTCTAGCGGGAGTTTCTGGGGAGCTGTTTTTT. As protein: CASSVGLAGVSGELFF.

This clone was recorded once. V usage is TRBV2 and J usage is TRBJ1-5; D not certain. V gave up 5 bases and J gave up 4 bases, with 6 bases separating them. Looked up from germline, CDR1 is SNHLY and CDR2 is FYNNEI. This CDR3 has 12 amino acids. The CDR3 region is CASSSLNQPQHF. The CDR3, as DNA: TGTGCCAGCAGTTCTCTAAATCAGCCCCAGCATTTT.

This clone was seen only a few times. In the same sample, other DNA sequences code for this CDR3. The chain employs TRBV28 and TRBJ1-5; D is unclear. The V end was cut by 3 bases, the J end by 4 bases, with 4 bases between. The CDR3 loop spans 12 amino acids. Germline lookup yields CDR1 MDHEN and CDR2 SYDVKM. The CDR3 is CASSLLNQPQHF. The CDR3, as DNA: TGTGCCAGCAGTTTGCTGAATCAGCCCCAGCATTTT.

The chain is built from TRBV19 and TRBJ2-1, with 8 bases matching TRBD2. V lost 9 bases to trimming and J lost 10 bases; unmatched junction nucleotides: 14. There are 14 residues in the CDR3. Germline V gene data show CDR1 as LNHDA and CDR2 as SQIVND (reference sequence). The DNA for the CDR3 is TGTGCCAGCACAAACCAACTAGCGGAAGGGGAGCAGTTCTTC. Residues: CASTNQLAEGEQFF.

The chain combines TRBV6-2 or TRBV6-3 with TRBJ2-1; tentative D call: TRBD1 (6 bases). Germline loops: CDR1 MNHEY, CDR2 SVGEGT. The CDR3 consists of 17 residues. The V gene lost 4 bases and the J gene lost 0 bases, with 16 bases spanning the gap. CDR3 sequence reads: CASSFSFGGLSYNEQFF. The CDR3 coding sequence is TGTGCCAGCAGTTTTTCATTTGGGGGCCTCTCCTACAATGAGCAGTTCTTC.

This clone has only one observation. The J gene is TRBJ2-7, the V gene TRBV7-2; D might be TRBD2 (5 bases). CDR3 length: 14 amino acids. Germline V lookup: CDR1 SGHTA, CDR2 FQGNSA. V lost 5 bases to trimming and J lost 6 bases, with 17 bases between them. The CDR3 loop reads CASSPTLGSFEQYF. In DNA form, the CDR3 reads TGTGCCAGCAGCCCCACCCTAGGGAGCTTCGAGCAGTACTTC.